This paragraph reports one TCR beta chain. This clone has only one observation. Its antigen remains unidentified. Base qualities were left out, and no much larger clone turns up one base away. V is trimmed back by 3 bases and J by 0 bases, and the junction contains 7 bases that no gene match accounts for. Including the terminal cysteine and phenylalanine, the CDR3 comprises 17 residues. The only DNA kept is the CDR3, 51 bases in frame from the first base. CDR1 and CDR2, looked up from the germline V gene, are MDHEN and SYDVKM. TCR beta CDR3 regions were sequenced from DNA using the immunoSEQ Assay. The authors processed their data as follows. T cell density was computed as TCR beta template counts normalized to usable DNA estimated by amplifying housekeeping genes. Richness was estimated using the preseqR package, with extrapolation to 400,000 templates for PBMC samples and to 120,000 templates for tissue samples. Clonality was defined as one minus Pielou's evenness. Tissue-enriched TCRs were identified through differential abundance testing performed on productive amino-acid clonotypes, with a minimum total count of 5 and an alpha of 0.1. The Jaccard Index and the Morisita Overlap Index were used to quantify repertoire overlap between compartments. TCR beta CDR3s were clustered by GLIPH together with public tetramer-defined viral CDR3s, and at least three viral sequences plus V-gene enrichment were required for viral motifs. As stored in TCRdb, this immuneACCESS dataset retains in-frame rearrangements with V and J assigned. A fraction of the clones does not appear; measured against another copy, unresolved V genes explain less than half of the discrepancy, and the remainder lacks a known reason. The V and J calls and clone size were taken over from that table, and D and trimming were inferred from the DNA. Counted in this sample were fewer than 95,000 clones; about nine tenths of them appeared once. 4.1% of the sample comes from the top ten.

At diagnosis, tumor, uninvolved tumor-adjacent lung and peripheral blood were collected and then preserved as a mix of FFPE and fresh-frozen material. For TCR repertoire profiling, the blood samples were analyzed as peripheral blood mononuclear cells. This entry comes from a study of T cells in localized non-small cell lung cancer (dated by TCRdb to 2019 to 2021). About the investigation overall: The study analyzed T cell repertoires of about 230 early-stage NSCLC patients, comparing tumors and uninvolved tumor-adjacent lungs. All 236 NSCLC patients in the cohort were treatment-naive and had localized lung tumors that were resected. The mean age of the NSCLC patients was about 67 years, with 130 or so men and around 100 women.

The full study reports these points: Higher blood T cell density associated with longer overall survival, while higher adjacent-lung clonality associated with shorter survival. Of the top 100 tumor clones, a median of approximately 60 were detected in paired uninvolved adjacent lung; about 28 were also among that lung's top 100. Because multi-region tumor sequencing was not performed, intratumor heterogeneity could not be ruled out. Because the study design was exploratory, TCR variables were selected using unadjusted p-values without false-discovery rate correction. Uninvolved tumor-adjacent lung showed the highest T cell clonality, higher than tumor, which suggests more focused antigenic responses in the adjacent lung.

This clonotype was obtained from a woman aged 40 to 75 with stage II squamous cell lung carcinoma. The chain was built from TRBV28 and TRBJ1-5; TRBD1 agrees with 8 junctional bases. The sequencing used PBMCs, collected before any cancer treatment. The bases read TGTGCCAGCAGTTTCCCCGGGACAGGAAATAGCAATCAGCCCCAGCATTTT. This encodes CASSFPGTGNSNQPQHF.